This TCR beta chain was observed in a study of OX40 agonist ivuxolimab in advanced cancers. Study-level background: Patients received intravenous ivuxolimab every 2 weeks at 0.01 to 10 mg/kg.

This clone has a single count. The CDR3 length is 12 residues. Germline V CDR1 and CDR2: SEHNR, FQNEAQ (reference sequence). The V end was cut by 1 base, the J end by 6 bases, with 4 bases between. Method: immunoSEQ multiplex PCR; TCRdb's copy keeps in-frame clones and lacks some. The table records tens of thousands of clones, 84% of them present only once. The sequence derives from an adult with an advanced solid tumor such as melanoma, head and neck, liver or kidney cancer. The chain couples TRBV7-9 to TRBJ2-1; D call uncertain. The sample was CD4+ or CD8+ T cells sorted from blood, taken in a trial of the OX40 agonist ivuxolimab. The CDR3 bases are TGTGCCAGCAGCTTAGGGTCCAATGAGCAGTTCTTC. Translated, it gives CASSLGSNEQFF.